This entry lists 15 T cell receptor beta chains sequenced from one sample in a study of CD8 T cells in Susac syndrome. With random hexamers, about 0.5 to 1 ug RNA was reverse transcribed. TCRdb ran MiXCR on the immunoSEQ multiplex PCR reads and lists one entry per CDR3 protein. This table holds under 200,000 distinct CDR3 sequences, roughly 94% found once. The sample was CD4+ T cells from PBMCs. These receptors came from a human donor with Susac syndrome.

V and J are TRBV4-3 and TRBJ2-2; 8 bases map to TRBD1. The CDR3 is 19 amino acids. The trim removed 4 bases at V and 5 bases at J, leaving 18 bases unmatched. Germline loops: CDR1 LGHNA, CDR2 YSLEER. The CDR3 reads CASSLSRTQTGGRTGELFF. For the CDR3, the DNA is TGCGCCAGCAGCCTCTCCAGGACCCAAACAGGGGGGAGAACCGGGGAGCTGTTTTTT.

A single count supports this clonotype. V and J are TRBV30 and TRBJ1-2; D remains unclear. V shed 2 bases and J shed 8 bases, with 18 bases lying between them. The CDR3 has 14 amino acids. Germline CDR1 reads GTSNPN; CDR2 reads SVGIG (reference sequence). CDR3: CAWSTRRGVGGYTF. CDR3 bases: TGTGCCTGGAGTACCCGACGGGGAGTCGGGGGCTACACCTTC.

This clonotype was counted only a few times. The gene calls are TRBV6-1 and TRBJ2-3; D not certain. Germline CDR1 reads MNHNS; CDR2 reads SASEGT. Trimming left V 7 bases short and J 2 bases short, with 13 bases between. This CDR3 has 14 amino acids. CDR3 sequence reads: CASTHYSNTDTQYF. CDR3 DNA: TGTGCCAGCACCCATTACAGTAACACAGATACGCAGTATTTT.

The J gene is TRBJ1-5, the V gene TRBV12-3 or TRBV12-4; D uncertain. The CDR3 is 14 residues long. V gave up 3 bases and J gave up 6 bases, with 12 bases separating them. The CDR3 sequence: CASSLTGMGQPQHF. DNA of the CDR3: TGTGCCAGCAGTTTGACGGGGATGGGTCAGCCCCAGCATTTT.

The V call is TRBV7-3, the J call TRBJ1-2, with TRBD1 as a possible D gene (6 bases). Germline CDR1 reads SGHTA; CDR2 reads FQGTGA. The length of the CDR3 is 18 residues. Trimming left V 5 bases short and J 7 bases short, with 29 bases between. CDR3 DNA: TGTGCCAGCAGCCCGAGTACGACAGGTTTCCCCCCTTCGGGTGGCTACACCTTC. Translated, it gives CASSPSTTGFPPSGGYTF.

This chain uses TRBV5-4 with TRBJ2-7; D may be TRBD1 or TRBD2 (5 bases each). With 7 bases removed from V and 6 bases from J, the gap between germline ends came to 20 bases. The CDR3 consists of 14 residues. The germline gives CDR1 SGHNT, CDR2 YYREEE (reference sequence). CDR3 sequence: CASGSGGLEREQYF. In DNA, the CDR3 is TGTGCCAGCGGAAGTGGGGGTTTGGAGCGCGAGCAGTACTTC.

The chain combines TRBV15 with TRBJ1-1; D is perhaps TRBD1 (5 bases). This CDR3 has 12 amino acids. V lost 1 base and J 11 bases, leaving 11 bases between the germline ends. Germline CDR1 and CDR2: LNHNV and YYDKDF (reference sequence). CDR3 in DNA: TGTGCCACCAGCAGAGTAGGCAGGGCCGCTTTCTTT. This translates into CATSRVGRAAFF.

The chain is built from TRBV30 and TRBJ2-1; TRBD2 is a possible D gene (5 bases). V dropped 2 bases and J dropped 4 bases, with 18 bases sitting between them. Germline V gene lookup returns CDR1 GTSNPN and CDR2 SVGIG (reference sequence). The CDR3 has 16 amino acids. The CDR3 here is CAWSPSRTGLYNEQFF. CDR3 nucleotide sequence: TGTGCCTGGAGTCCCTCCCGGACTGGCCTGTACAATGAGCAGTTCTTC. Complete variable domain (other parts from reference TRBV30 and TRBJ2-1): SQTIHQWPATLVQPVGSPLSLECTVEGTSNPNLYWYRQAAGRGLQLLFYSVGIGQISSEVPQNLSASRPQDRQFILSSKKLLLSDSGFYLCAWSPSRTGLYNEQFFGPGTRLTVL.

This chain uses TRBV18 with TRBJ1-1, with D tentatively TRBD1 (5 bases). This CDR3 is 14 amino acids long. Germline V gene data show CDR1 as KGHSH and CDR2 as LQKENI. V lost 0 bases to trimming and J lost 6 bases, with 11 bases between them. As DNA, the CDR3 is TGTGCCAGCTCACCACCTTCAGGGAGGGCTGAAGCTTTCTTT. Residues: CASSPPSGRAEAFF.

V and J are TRBV29-1 and TRBJ2-3; possibly TRBD1 or TRBD2 for D (5 bases each). The CDR3 has 14 amino acids. CDR1 and CDR2 from the germline V gene are SQVTM and ANQGSEA. V was clipped by 6 bases and J by 0 bases, with 13 bases between them. DNA for the CDR3: TGCAGCGTGGCCGGGACGCCCAGCACAGATACGCAGTATTTT. It codes for CSVAGTPSTDTQYF.

The rearrangement uses TRBV4-3 and TRBJ2-5; TRBD1 might be the D (5 bases). Germline V lookup: CDR1 LGHNA, CDR2 YSLEER. This CDR3 is built from 16 residues. Trimming removed 0 bases at V and 2 bases at J, with 13 bases between. In nucleotides, the CDR3 is TGCGCCAGCAGCCAAGATTTAGCAGGGTTACAAGAGACCCAGTACTTC. This encodes CASSQDLAGLQETQYF.

The CDR3 DNA reads as TGTGCCAGCAGCCAAGCCAAGAACACTGAAGCTTTCTTT. Amino acids: CASSQAKNTEAFF. The chain has TRBV3-1 and TRBJ1-1, with D unresolved. Trimming left V 1 base short and J 1 base short, with 4 bases between. CDR1 is LGHDT, CDR2 YNNKEL, per germline (reference sequence). The CDR3 has 13 amino acids.

J is TRBJ2-3 and V is TRBV9; either TRBD1 or TRBD2 may supply D (5 bases each). Per germline, CDR1 SGDLS and CDR2 YYNGEE. This CDR3 contains 14 residues. The germline V and J ends were trimmed by 4 bases and 2 bases, with 11 bases remaining between them. DNA for the CDR3: TGTGCCAGCAGCTCCGGGACCATCACAGATACGCAGTATTTT. This translates into CASSSGTITDTQYF.

The CDR3 DNA reads as TGCAGTGCAGGAAGGGGCGGGGTTATTATTGAGCAGTTCTTC. Translating gives CSAGRGGVIIEQFF. The rearrangement links TRBV20-1 to TRBJ2-1, with D possibly being TRBD2 (6 bases). Per the germline V gene, CDR1 is DFQATT and CDR2 is SNEGSKA (reference sequence). There are 14 residues in the CDR3. The ends were cut back, 6 bases at V and 9 bases at J, with 21 bases in the middle.

The V and J genes are TRBV7-9 and TRBJ1-5; D may be TRBD1 (6 bases). The CDR3 is made up of 15 amino acids. Trimming shortened V by 5 bases and J by 3 bases, and 14 bases separated the two germline ends. The germline V gene encodes CDR1 SEHNR and CDR2 FQNEAQ (reference sequence). The CDR3 DNA reads as TGTGCCAGCAGCCGGGGGCAAAGCCCCAATCAGCCCCAGCATTTT. This codes for CASSRGQSPNQPQHF.